The sequence of this TCR beta chain was determined in a study of blood T cell repertoires in COVID-19. Study-wide context: COVID-19 samples, acute and convalescent, were from the United States, Italy and Spain. PBMCs, B-cell-depleted T cells, or T cells were the source of the cDNA or gDNA that made up the material.

As processed by the authors: Nucleated cell counts were estimated from reference gene primer amplification. Produced via immunoSEQ multiplex PCR; TCRdb's table is partial and in-frame only. V and J calls and clone size come straight from that table; D and trimming were deduced from the DNA. The table lists some 40,000 clones, roughly four fifths of them singletons. Germline V CDR1 and CDR2: SQVTM, ANQGSEA. The CDR3 loop spans 13 amino acids. V lost 4 bases and J lost 0, with 10 bases in between. Source material: peripheral blood. This clonotype was sampled from a human donor in a cohort sampled during active or convalescent COVID-19. The donor label of this sample is uncertain. V gene TRBV29-1 combines with J gene TRBJ2-7, with a tentative D call TRBD2 (6 bases). The CDR3 here is CSVGVGGSYEQYF. The CDR3 DNA reads TGCAGCGTTGGGGTCGGGGGCTCCTACGAGCAGTACTTC.